This T cell receptor (beta chain) derives from a study of radiation and T cells in renal cell carcinoma. CDR3 length: 16 amino acids. The germline V and J ends were trimmed by 4 bases and 1 base, with 14 bases remaining between them. Germline-derived CDR1 and CDR2 are ENHRY and SYGVKD. Produced via immunoSEQ multiplex PCR; TCRdb's table is partial and in-frame only. The table has 20,000 or so clones, approximately 54% seen once. Treatment described: treatment-naive control, cytoreductive nephrectomy. This sequence joins TRBV10-3 and TRBJ1-3, with D perhaps TRBD1 (6 bases). Source: tumor tissue, taken from a patient whose treatment was nephrectomy without radiotherapy. The clonotype comes from a human donor with renal cell carcinoma. The CDR3: CAISAGRGGSGNTIYF. In DNA, the CDR3 is TGTGCCATCAGTGCGGGCAGGGGTGGATCTGGAAACACCATATATTTT.